This entry lists 29 T cell receptor beta chains sequenced from one sample in a study of blood T cell repertoires in COVID-19. TCRdb's table, derived via immunoSEQ multiplex PCR, lists solely in-frame clones and lacks some. The sample holds about 200,000 clones; 82% are singletons and the top ten take roughly 8.2%. Sequencing was done on a sample of peripheral blood. Source of these receptors: a woman older than 75 with COVID-19, enrolled during active disease.

This clone was counted a single time. The chain is built from TRBV15 and TRBJ1-5, with 7 bases aligning to TRBD1. V shed 3 bases, J shed 3 bases, and the junction held 5 bases outside the gene matches. The germline V gene encodes CDR1 LNHNV and CDR2 YYDKDF (reference sequence). This CDR3 is 15 amino acids long. DNA for the CDR3: TGTGCCACCAGCAGGGGGGGACAGATCAATCAGCCCCAGCATTTT. The encoded protein is CATSRGGQINQPQHF. Filled out from reference TRBV15 and TRBJ1-5, the complete variable domain reads DAMVIQNPRYQVTQFGKPVTLSCSQTLNHNVMYWYQQKSSQAPKLLFHYYDKDFNNEADTPDNFQSRRPNTSFCFLDIRSPGLGDTAMYLCATSRGGQINQPQHFGDGTRLSIL.

V is TRBV7-8 and J is TRBJ2-5; D may be TRBD2 (6 bases). Germline CDR1 and CDR2: SGHVS and FQNEAQ. The CDR3 covers 17 residues. V was trimmed by 6 bases and J by 4 bases, leaving 24 bases between them. CDR3 sequence: CASSLSGGAERGETQYF. The CDR3 region has the DNA TGTGCCAGCAGTTTATCCGGAGGGGCGGAACGAGGAGAGACCCAGTACTTC.

This clone was counted between two and nine times. The chain links TRBV5-1 to TRBJ1-2; unclear D gene. V shed 1 base and J shed 8 bases, with 15 bases lying between them. The germline gives CDR1 SGHRS, CDR2 YFSETQ. The CDR3 is made up of 14 amino acids. DNA of the CDR3: TGCGCCAGCAGCTTGCTAGGGAGCCCCATGGGCTACACCTTC. The encoded protein is CASSLLGSPMGYTF. The entire variable domain, with the rest obtained from reference TRBV5-1 and TRBJ1-2, is as follows: KAGVTQTPRYLIKTRGQQVTLSCSPISGHRSVSWYQQTPGQGLQFLFEYFSETQRNKGNFPGRFSGRQFSNSRSEMNVSTLELGDSALYLCASSLLGSPMGYTFGSGTRLTVV.

The table lists this clone with a count of one. V usage is TRBV6-5 and J usage is TRBJ1-3, with D tentatively TRBD1 (6 bases). Germline CDR1 MNHEY, CDR2 SVGAGI. This CDR3 is 16 amino acids long. V lost 0 bases, J lost 1 base, and 10 bases lay in between. The CDR3 region has the DNA TGTGCCAGCAGTTACTCAGGGGGTTGGTCTGGAAACACCATATATTTT. Protein product: CASSYSGGWSGNTIYF.

The chain carries TRBV5-1 and TRBJ2-7; D is ambiguous. V lost 4 bases to trimming and J lost 0 bases, with 11 bases between them. The CDR3 has 14 amino acids. Germline loops: CDR1 SGHRS, CDR2 YFSETQ. CDR3 sequence: CASSQASHSYEQYF. CDR3 coding DNA: TGCGCCAGCAGCCAGGCATCCCACTCCTACGAGCAGTACTTC.

The chain links TRBV9 to TRBJ1-2; D is perhaps TRBD1 (5 bases). CDR3 length equals 12 residues. Germline V gene lookup returns CDR1 SGDLS and CDR2 YYNGEE. V was trimmed by 3 bases and J by 5 bases, leaving 8 bases between them. Here the CDR3 reads CASSGQIYGYTF. CDR3 coding DNA: TGTGCCAGCAGCGGACAGATATATGGCTACACCTTC.

The gene calls are TRBV9 and TRBJ1-6, with a possible D match to TRBD1 (6 bases). V dropped 9 bases and J dropped 12 bases, with 13 bases sitting between them. There are 11 residues in the CDR3. Germline CDR1 SGDLS, CDR2 YYNGEE. CDR3 bases: TGTGCCACCCCAGGGGAAAGACCCCTCCACTTT. Translation: CATPGERPLHF.

The V gene is TRBV5-8, the J gene TRBJ1-2; 11 positions agree with TRBD1. With 4 bases clipped from V and 2 bases from J, the junction kept 1 base outside the gene matches. The CDR3 is made up of 14 amino acids. CDR1 and CDR2 from the germline V gene are SGHTS and YDEGEE. The DNA of the CDR3 is TGTGCCAGCAGCCGGACAGGGGGCAACTATGGCTACACCTTC. It yields the protein CASSRTGGNYGYTF.

This clone was recorded only once. This chain links TRBV9 with TRBJ2-1; 12 bases agree with TRBD2. Trimming removed 7 bases from V and 5 bases from J; junction bases left unmatched: 13. This CDR3 is 17 amino acids long. Germline-derived CDR1 and CDR2 are SGDLS and YYNGEE. CDR3 loop: CASAPLAGGTLDNEQFF. As DNA, the CDR3 is TGTGCCAGCGCCCCACTAGCGGGGGGCACTTTAGACAATGAGCAGTTCTTC.

This clone was seen a few times. The V and J genes are TRBV4-3 and TRBJ1-4; 8 bases map to TRBD1. Trimming took 1 base from V and 8 from J; bases not matched to a gene: 6. Germline lookup yields CDR1 LGHNA and CDR2 YSLEER. CDR3 length equals 15 residues. The CDR3 coding sequence is TGCGCCAGCAGCCAAGCTTGGGCAGGGGGCGAAAAACTGTTTTTT. Protein product: CASSQAWAGGEKLFF.

The V gene is TRBV6-2 or TRBV6-3, the J gene TRBJ1-2, with D possibly TRBD1 on 6 matching bases. The ends were cut back, 5 bases at V and 2 bases at J, with 15 bases in the middle. CDR1 and CDR2 (germline): MNHEY, SVGEGT. This CDR3 has 15 amino acids. CDR3 coding DNA: TGTGCCAGCAGTCCGTACTTGGACAGAAACTATGGCTACACCTTC. This codes for CASSPYLDRNYGYTF.

The CDR3 sequence is CASSQDLGREETQYF. The DNA of the CDR3 is TGTGCCAGCAGCCAAGATCTTGGGCGGGAAGAGACCCAGTACTTC. The J gene is TRBJ2-5, the V gene TRBV3-1 (or the pseudogene TRBV3-2); D perhaps matches TRBD2 (5 bases). Germline-derived CDR1 and CDR2 are LGHDT and YNNKEL (reference sequence). There are 15 residues in the CDR3. Trimming removed 0 bases at V and 3 bases at J, with 11 bases between.

The V call is TRBV5-1, the J call TRBJ1-1; no clear D gene. Germline loops: CDR1 SGHRS, CDR2 YFSETQ. The V and J ends lost 7 bases and 5 bases respectively, with 15 bases between them. The CDR3 extends over 13 amino acids. The CDR3 bases are TGCGCCAGCCATGAGGGCAGCCGAACTGAAGCTTTCTTT. This sequence encodes CASHEGSRTEAFF. The whole variable domain, filled in from reference TRBV5-1 and TRBJ1-1, reads KAGVTQTPRYLIKTRGQQVTLSCSPISGHRSVSWYQQTPGQGLQFLFEYFSETQRNKGNFPGRFSGRQFSNSRSEMNVSTLELGDSALYLCASHEGSRTEAFFGQGTRLTVV.

The chain couples TRBV30 to TRBJ1-5, with a possible D match to TRBD1 (5 bases). The CDR3 spans 17 residues. Germline CDR1 GTSNPN, CDR2 SVGIG (reference sequence). Trimming left V 1 base short and J 2 bases short, with 18 bases between. CDR3 loop: CAWSAGTGLAGNQPQHF. DNA of the CDR3: TGTGCCTGGAGTGCCGGTACAGGTCTGGCGGGCAATCAGCCCCAGCATTTT. Full variable domain (rest looked up from reference TRBV30 and TRBJ1-5): SQTIHQWPATLVQPVGSPLSLECTVEGTSNPNLYWYRQAAGRGLQLLFYSVGIGQISSEVPQNLSASRPQDRQFILSSKKLLLSDSGFYLCAWSAGTGLAGNQPQHFGDGTRLSIL.

The chain joins TRBV5-4 to TRBJ2-3; weak D call: TRBD1 (5 bases). V lost 6 bases, J lost 3 bases, and 11 bases lay in between. Germline V gives CDR1 SGHNT, CDR2 YYREEE (reference sequence). The CDR3 is 13 residues long. CDR3 sequence reads: CASIQKGTDTQYF. In nucleotides, the CDR3 is TGTGCCAGCATACAGAAGGGGACAGATACGCAGTATTTT.

The rearrangement uses TRBV30 and TRBJ2-2, with D perhaps matching TRBD1 (6 bases). The CDR3 is made up of 13 amino acids. The V gene lost 4 bases and the J gene lost 5 bases, with 11 bases spanning the gap. The germline CDR1 and CDR2 sequences are GTSNPN and SVGIG (reference sequence). Here the CDR3 DNA reads TGTGCCTGGATGGGACAACTAACCGGGGAGCTGTTTTTT. Its protein is CAWMGQLTGELFF.

The DNA for the CDR3 is TGTGCCAGCAGCTTAGGGCGGGATAGCGGGGACTACGAGCAGTACTTC. Protein sequence: CASSLGRDSGDYEQYF. The gene calls are TRBV11-2 and TRBJ2-7; TRBD2 aligns across 8 bases. J was trimmed by 3 bases and V by 1 base; bases with no gene match: 8. This CDR3 has 16 residues. CDR1 is SGHAT, CDR2 FQNNGV, per germline.

V usage is TRBV7-2 and J usage is TRBJ1-6; D remains ambiguous. The CDR3 has 14 amino acids. In germline, CDR1 is SGHTA, CDR2 FQGNSA. V was pared by 5 bases and J by 15 bases, with 20 bases between. The DNA of the CDR3 is TGTGCCAGCAGCCCCCCGGTTTACAGAACCTTCCTCCACTTT. Its translation: CASSPPVYRTFLHF.

The chain links TRBV18 to TRBJ1-5, with TRBD1 identical over 8 bases. Trimming removed 0 bases from V and 3 bases from J; junction bases left unmatched: 7. The CDR3 contains 17 residues. Germline CDR1 KGHSH, CDR2 LQKENI. DNA of the CDR3: TGTGCCAGCTCACCACCGCAGGGGGCGGTTACCAATCAGCCCCAGCATTTT. This gives the protein CASSPPQGAVTNQPQHF. The complete variable domain, with remaining parts taken from reference TRBV18 and TRBJ1-5, reads NAGVMQNPRHLVRRRGQEARLRCSPMKGHSHVYWYRQLPEEGLKFMVYLQKENIIDESGMPKERFSAEFPKEGPSILRIQQVVRGDSAAYFCASSPPQGAVTNQPQHFGDGTRLSIL.

The J gene is TRBJ1-5, the V gene TRBV18, with 7 bases identical to TRBD1. Germline trimming cut 5 bases from V and 3 bases from J; bases unmatched to any gene: 7. The CDR3 spans 15 residues. The V gene's germline CDR1 is KGHSH and CDR2 LQKENI. CDR3 protein: CASSLGDRVNQPQHF. The CDR3 nucleotides read TGTGCCAGCTCATTAGGTGACAGGGTCAATCAGCCCCAGCATTTT.

V and J are TRBV6-5 and TRBJ2-7; D may be TRBD1 (7 bases). The CDR3 is 15 amino acids. Germline values: CDR1 MNHEY, CDR2 SVGAGI. Trimming took off 6 bases at V and 1 base at J, with 16 bases between the two ends. CDR3 sequence reads: CASRMSGGLSYEQYF. The DNA of the CDR3 is TGTGCCAGCAGGATGTCAGGGGGGTTATCCTACGAGCAGTACTTC.

This clone appeared once. The chain links TRBV4-3 to TRBJ1-6; 9 bases match TRBD1. This CDR3 region has 17 residues. With 0 bases clipped from V and 10 bases from J, the junction kept 10 bases outside the gene matches. Germline V lookup: CDR1 LGHNA, CDR2 YSLEER. CDR3 sequence reads: CASSQDLGTGRGSPLHF. In DNA form, the CDR3 reads TGCGCCAGCAGCCAAGATCTGGGGACAGGGCGAGGGTCACCCCTCCACTTT.

V is TRBV7-3 and J is TRBJ2-3, with 11 bases identical to TRBD2. CDR1 and CDR2 (germline): SGHTA, FQGTGA. V trimming: 1 base; J trimming: 4 bases; junction bases outside the gene matches: 10. The CDR3 consists of 18 residues. CDR3 coding DNA: TGTGCCAGCAGCTTAAACCCGACCTTAGCGGGAGGGGCAGATACGCAGTATTTT. Its protein product is CASSLNPTLAGGADTQYF.

The chain is built from TRBV29-1 and TRBJ1-1; maybe TRBD1 (5 bases). Germline V CDR1 and CDR2: SQVTM, ANQGSEA. The CDR3 consists of 13 residues. Deletions cut 6 bases from V and 3 bases from J, with 14 bases between. The CDR3 DNA is TGCAGCGTGGTTTGGGGCCTGGACACTGAAGCTTTCTTT. It yields the protein CSVVWGLDTEAFF.

The genes are TRBV30 and TRBJ2-7, with D possibly TRBD2 on 6 matching bases. CDR3 length: 12 residues. Germline V gene sequence: CDR1 GTSNPN, CDR2 SVGIG (reference sequence). V gave up 0 bases and J gave up 7 bases, with 10 bases separating them. The CDR3 sequence is CAWSVGAGEQYF. The DNA for the CDR3 is TGTGCCTGGAGTGTAGGAGCGGGTGAGCAGTACTTC.

The chain uses TRBV5-5 and TRBJ2-7; 7 bases align to TRBD1. Trimming removed 3 bases from V and 1 base from J; junction bases left unmatched: 7. This CDR3 comprises 15 residues. Germline V gives CDR1 SGHKS, CDR2 YYEKEE (reference sequence). CDR3 nucleotides: TGTGCCAGCAGCTCCGGACAGGTCCCGTCCTACGAGCAGTACTTC. Protein product: CASSSGQVPSYEQYF.

This clone has a handful of counts. The chain uses TRBV7-3 and TRBJ1-1; no firm D call. Trimming pared 3 bases from V and 5 bases from J, leaving 10 bases between. Germline CDR1 and CDR2: SGHTA and FQGTGA. The CDR3 has 13 residues. The chain's CDR3 is CASSFSGFTEAFF. The CDR3 DNA is TGTGCCAGCAGCTTCTCGGGGTTTACTGAAGCTTTCTTT.

The J gene is TRBJ2-7, the V gene TRBV6-5, with D maybe TRBD1 (6 bases). Between the trimmed V and J ends, which lost 8 bases and 2 bases, there was a span of 19 bases. This CDR3 is built from 15 residues. Per germline, CDR1 MNHEY and CDR2 SVGAGI. The CDR3 reads CASHTPKTGAYEQYF. CDR3 DNA: TGTGCCAGCCATACTCCCAAGACAGGAGCCTACGAGCAGTACTTC.

The CDR3: CASSPRLASTDTQYF. As DNA, the CDR3 is TGTGCCAGCAGCCCCCGACTGGCCAGCACAGATACGCAGTATTTT. The V call is TRBV7-2, the J call TRBJ2-3, with D uncertain. This CDR3 has 15 residues. The germline V gene has CDR1 SGHTA and CDR2 FQGNSA. V was trimmed by 5 bases and J by 0 bases, leaving 12 bases between them.